Listed below are T cell receptor beta chains from one sample, sequenced in a study of T cell repertoires in cytomegalovirus infection. One entry per CDR3 protein results from TCRdb running MiXCR on the reads. The sample comprises fewer than 550,000 distinct CDR3 sequences, approximately 17% of which are singletons, and more than 20% rests with the top ten. Sequencing input: CD8+ T cells from PBMCs. Receptors were obtained from a human donor in good health (CMV status not recorded). Some clones in this sample may be carry-over from other donors' samples. Both conserved end residues are part of each CDR3.

>TRBV10-3
CASYEDTQYF
>TRBV19
CASSSPSQGVSTDTQYF
>TRBV6-1
CASSDTPRGQETQYF
>TRBV28
CASKNRGYSYEQYF
>TRBV19
CASSIGQVYEQYF
>TRBV5-1
CASRTAMNTEAFF
>TRBV29-1
CSVEEPQGAYQETQYF
>TRBV4-1
CASSQDGQGSEKLFF
>TRBV3-1
CASSSGTGTGNNEQFF
>TRBV27
CASSLRDRPNEKLFF
>TRBV7-6
CASRSRDSRRETQYF
>TRBV4-2
CASSQERVRRGTDTQYF
>TRBV5-1
CASSPYPYNEQFF
>TRBV29-1
CSAQGGIGNGYTF
>TRBV7-9
CASSLGRGDSYNEQFF
>TRBV7-9
CASHQGGRTEAFF
>TRBV28
CASSLDTAGYTF
>TRBV12-5
CASGLKVVVGQGYTEAFF
>TRBV27
CASSPVGGQGYGYTF
>TRBV5-1
CASSMTGVREQFF
>TRBV7-9
CASSSAGEAFF
>TRBV30
CAWIPDPRLYNEQFF
>TRBV13
CASSSRSRLGIQYF
>TRBV27
CASSLSAAAEQYF
>TRBV19
CASSTPLRGDLNTEAFF
>TRBV27
CASSFPATRYNEQFF
>TRBV12-3/TRBV12-4
CASTEGGNYGYTF
>TRBV29-1
CSVEKNTEAFF
>TRBV27
CASRMTGTGENLFF